This TCR beta chain was retrieved from a study of blood T cell repertoires in COVID-19. As for the study in general: COVID-19 samples collected from the United States, Italy and Spain covered acute and convalescent phases. PBMCs, B-cell-depleted T cells, or T cells were the source of the cDNA or gDNA that made up the material.

This clone came up once. In the original processing: Amplified reference gene primers provided the basis for estimating nucleated cell counts. Measured with immunoSEQ multiplex PCR; TCRdb has only the in-frame clones, and not every one. Clonal size and the V and J genes are those of that table, whereas D and trimming came from the DNA. The sample consists of around 83,000 clones, roughly 85% of them appearing once. Source material: peripheral blood. The receptor's source is a man between 50 and 59 years old with active or convalescent COVID-19.

CDR3 coding DNA: TGTGCTAGTGGTTTGCCCACAGGGGGCTGGACGGAGACCCAGTACTTC. The encoded protein is CASGLPTGGWTETQYF. The chain joins TRBV12-5 to TRBJ2-5; TRBD1 matches 9 bases. This CDR3 region has 16 residues. V lost 2 bases to trimming and J lost 5 bases; unmatched junction nucleotides: 9. Germline CDR1 reads LGHNT; CDR2 reads FRNRAP.